This T cell receptor beta chain was recorded in a study of blood T cell repertoires in COVID-19. Study-wide background: Collection of acute and convalescent COVID-19 samples took place in the United States, Italy and Spain.

The CDR3 spans 15 residues. CDR1 SNHLY and CDR2 FYNNEI come from the germline V gene. Trimming pared 2 bases from V and 0 bases from J, leaving 10 bases between. Original processing methods: Cell counts per sample came from amplifying reference gene primers. Sequencing was performed with immunoSEQ multiplex PCR; in TCRdb, only in-frame clones are kept and a portion is missing. V and J calls and clone size follow that table, whereas D and trimming were derived from the DNA. Found here are around 130,000 clones, under 90% of them singletons; the top ten hold 2% to 3%. Cohorts were assigned according to the clinical history that participants reported.

The chain employs TRBV2 and TRBJ1-1; weak D call: TRBD1 (6 bases). The sample comprised PBMCs or T cells enriched from blood (not recorded which). The sequence derives from a man in his forties with acute COVID-19. CDR3 in DNA: TGTGCCAGCAGTGAAAGGGGGACCTTGAACACTGAAGCTTTCTTT. This translates into CASSERGTLNTEAFF.